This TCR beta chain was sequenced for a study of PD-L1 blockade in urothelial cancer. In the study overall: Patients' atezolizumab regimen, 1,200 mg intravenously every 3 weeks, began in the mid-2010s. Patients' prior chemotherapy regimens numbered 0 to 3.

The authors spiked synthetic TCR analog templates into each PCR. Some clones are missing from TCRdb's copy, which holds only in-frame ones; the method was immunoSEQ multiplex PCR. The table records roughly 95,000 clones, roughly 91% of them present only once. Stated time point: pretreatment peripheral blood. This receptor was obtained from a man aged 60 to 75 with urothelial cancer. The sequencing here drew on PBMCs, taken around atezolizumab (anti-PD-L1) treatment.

DNA for the CDR3: TGTGCCAGCAGTTCCACCCTAGAAGAAGCTTTCTTT. Encoded protein: CASSSTLEEAFF. This chain uses TRBV27 with TRBJ1-1, with no clear D. The CDR3 covers 12 residues. V lost 4 bases to trimming and J lost 8 bases, with 11 bases between them. Germline lookup yields CDR1 MNHEY and CDR2 SMNVEV (reference sequence).